This T cell receptor (beta chain) emerged from a study of T cell repertoires in cytomegalovirus infection. Background on the study: CMV epitopes in the study were HLA-C-restricted (recently identified) and HLA-B-restricted (well studied). It was the public TCR beta signatures that indicated both CMV infection and matching HLA type.

Findings and caveats of the study: HLA-C-restricted TCR beta clonotypes specific for CMV led the ex vivo response.

This CDR3 comprises 15 residues. Germline-derived CDR1 and CDR2 are MNHEY and SMNVEV (reference sequence). Trimming shortened V by 5 bases and J by 2 bases, and 16 bases separated the two germline ends. Regarding this clonotype: Its antigen remains unknown.

A single record per CDR3 protein comes from TCRdb applying MiXCR to the reads. The table lists about 770,000 distinct CDR3 sequences, just under 30% of them singletons. This clonotype was obtained from a human donor in good health (CMV status not recorded). Some clones in this sample may be carry-over from other donors' samples. The sequences come from cultured CD8+ T cells from PBMCs, collected from culture after CMV antigen stimulation. This chain joins TRBV27 and TRBJ2-7; D tentatively reads TRBD1 or TRBD2 (6 bases each). The CDR3 here is CASSRRGTSTYEQYF. The CDR3 DNA sequence: TGTGCCAGCAGTCGGAGGGGGACGTCCACCTACGAGCAGTACTTC.